The 12 T cell receptor beta chains in this list originate from one sample, sequenced in a study of blood T cells in healthy people across ages. A second roughly 6 to 12 cycle PCR used barcoded and J-beta primers. TCRdb re-analysed the 5' RACE reads in MiXCR, keeping a single row per CDR3 protein. The table shows some 730,000 distinct CDR3 sequences, with approximately 22% occurring only once. The sequenced sample consisted of blood. Receptors were obtained from a man between 65 and 85 years old in good health.

CDR3 region: CASSLRASGLTDTQYF. CDR3 bases: TGTGCCAGCAGCCTCAGGGCTAGCGGACTCACAGATACGCAGTATTTT. J is TRBJ2-3 and V is TRBV7-2, with TRBD2 matching over 7 bases. V lost 5 bases, J lost 2 bases, and 10 bases stayed unmatched. Germline lookup yields CDR1 SGHTA and CDR2 FQGNSA. This CDR3 has 16 amino acids.

In its sample, this clonotype was seen a few times. V usage is TRBV5-1 and J usage is TRBJ2-5, with 8 bases fitting TRBD2. The J call may be wrong; the DNA end is better matched by TRBJ2-7. Germline V gives CDR1 SGHRS, CDR2 YFSETQ. The CDR3 consists of 14 residues. CDR3 protein: CASSNREGDNEQYF. In DNA form, the CDR3 reads TGCGCCAGCAGCAACCGGGAGGGGGATAACGAGCAGTACTTC.

About this clonotype itself: Compared with germline, one end of the junction differs, possibly owing to a read error. CDR3 DNA sequence: TGTGCCAGCAGCCCACTATCCCCCGCCCAGTCCTTC. It encodes CASSPLSPAQSF. The chain couples TRBV6-6 to TRBJ2-5; D gene ambiguous. From germline, CDR1 is MNHNY and CDR2 SVGAGI (reference sequence). The CDR3 contains 12 residues.

In its sample, this clonotype was seen many times. The chain couples TRBV7-9 to TRBJ2-3; TRBD2 is a possible D gene (5 bases). This CDR3 is 16 amino acids long. V dropped 5 bases and J dropped 0 bases, with 15 bases sitting between them. The germline CDR1 and CDR2 sequences are SEHNR and FQNEAQ (reference sequence). The CDR3 protein is CASSRSLGGSTDTQYF. The CDR3 DNA sequence: TGTGCCAGCAGCCGTAGTCTGGGCGGGAGCACAGATACGCAGTATTTT.

The chain couples TRBV5-1 to TRBJ2-1; 8 nucleotides agree with TRBD2. CDR1 and CDR2 from the germline V gene are SGHRS and YFSETQ. This CDR3 region has 16 residues. V was clipped by 1 base and J by 3 bases; unmatched bases: 6. CDR3: CASSLTSGSIYNEQFF. The CDR3 coding sequence is TGCGCCAGCAGCTTGACTAGCGGATCGATCTACAATGAGCAGTTCTTC.

This clonotype was seen once. The chain uses TRBV5-1 and TRBJ2-6; D is undetermined. The germline V and J ends were trimmed by 3 bases and 0 bases, with 13 bases remaining between them. This CDR3 is built from 17 residues. Germline loops: CDR1 SGHRS, CDR2 YFSETQ. This chain's CDR3 is CASSSRASNSGANVLTF. The CDR3 region has the DNA TGCGCCAGCAGCTCCCGGGCTTCAAACTCTGGGGCCAACGTCCTGACTTTC.

This clonotype was counted between two and nine times. This chain joins TRBV6-6 and TRBJ1-2; the D is unclear. Germline V gene lookup returns CDR1 MNHNY and CDR2 SVGAGI (reference sequence). There are 13 residues in the CDR3. V lost 5 bases and J 4 bases, leaving 11 bases between the germline ends. CDR3 amino acids: CASSPGYLYGYTF. The CDR3 DNA follows: TGTGCCAGCAGTCCAGGATACCTCTATGGCTACACCTTC.

This chain links TRBV6-5 with TRBJ1-6; TRBD1 matches at 8 bases. This CDR3 has 15 amino acids. The germline CDR1 and CDR2 sequences are MNHEY and SVGAGI. V lost 5 bases and J lost 9; bases outside the gene matches: 9. CDR3 region: CASSPRGPGSSPLHF. The DNA of the CDR3 is TGTGCCAGCAGTCCCAGGGGGCCTGGGAGTTCACCCCTCCACTTT.

DNA of the CDR3: TGTGCCAGCAGCTTATTGCCTTCCGGGGCCTCTGAAAAACTGTTTTTT. Its translation: CASSLLPSGASEKLFF. The chain couples TRBV11-2 to TRBJ1-4; a weak D match, TRBD1 (5 bases). Germline CDR1 and CDR2: SGHAT and FQNNGV. This CDR3 contains 16 residues. Between the trimmed V and J ends, which lost 2 bases and 7 bases, there was a span of 17 bases.

CDR3 sequence: CASIPSPQTGELFF. CDR3 nucleotide sequence: TGTGCCAGCATCCCTAGCCCACAGACCGGGGAGCTGTTTTTT. This rearrangement joins TRBV7-2 to TRBJ2-2, with a tentative D call TRBD2 (5 bases). Germline values: CDR1 SGHTA, CDR2 FQGNSA. The CDR3 spans 14 residues. The ends were cut back, 7 bases at V and 5 bases at J, with 14 bases in the middle.

CDR3 region: CAWSVDGNTIYF. Written as DNA, the CDR3 is TGTGCCTGGAGTGTGGATGGAAACACCATATATTTT. This chain links TRBV30 with TRBJ1-3; the D is unclear. CDR1 is GTSNPN and CDR2 is SVGIG in the germline V gene (reference sequence). The CDR3 runs to 12 residues. Trimming left V 0 bases short and J 3 bases short, with 3 bases between.

This clonotype was recorded a few times. The chain is built from TRBV7-9 and TRBJ1-1; D is possibly TRBD1 (6 bases). CDR3 length: 14 amino acids. The V gene lost 9 bases and the J gene lost 0 bases, with 14 bases spanning the gap. Germline values: CDR1 SEHNR, CDR2 FQNEAQ (reference sequence). The CDR3 reads CASTRGAMNTEAFF. The CDR3 DNA reads TGTGCCAGTACCCGGGGGGCGATGAACACTGAAGCTTTCTTT.